Below, one T cell receptor (beta chain) is given with its context. During active infection, Seattle patients enrolled and were then monitored through disease. In the original processing: Estimation of nucleated cell counts relied on the amplification of reference gene primers. Using immunoSEQ multiplex PCR, the repertoire was profiled, and TCRdb retains in-frame clones only, with some absent. V, J and clone size reflect that table, while D and trimming were determined from the DNA. The table records 200,000 to 250,000 clones, around 86% of them present only once. This sample stems from a study of blood T cell repertoires in COVID-19. Study context: Samples of COVID-19 (acute and convalescent) were obtained from the United States, Italy and Spain. Sample material is recorded as cDNA or gDNA derived from T cells, B-cell-depleted T cells, or PBMCs.

The germline V and J ends were trimmed by 2 bases and 0 bases, with 17 bases remaining between them. This CDR3 comprises 17 residues. The germline V gene encodes CDR1 SGHRS and CDR2 YFSETQ. This sequence joins TRBV5-1 and TRBJ1-1, with D tentatively TRBD1 (5 bases). Sequencing was done on a sample of peripheral blood. The receptor was derived from a woman between 45 and 60 years old with COVID-19, enrolled during active disease. CDR3 sequence: CASSLFAGVGVNTEAFF. The CDR3 nucleotides are TGCGCCAGCAGCTTATTTGCGGGGGTAGGGGTGAACACTGAAGCTTTCTTT.